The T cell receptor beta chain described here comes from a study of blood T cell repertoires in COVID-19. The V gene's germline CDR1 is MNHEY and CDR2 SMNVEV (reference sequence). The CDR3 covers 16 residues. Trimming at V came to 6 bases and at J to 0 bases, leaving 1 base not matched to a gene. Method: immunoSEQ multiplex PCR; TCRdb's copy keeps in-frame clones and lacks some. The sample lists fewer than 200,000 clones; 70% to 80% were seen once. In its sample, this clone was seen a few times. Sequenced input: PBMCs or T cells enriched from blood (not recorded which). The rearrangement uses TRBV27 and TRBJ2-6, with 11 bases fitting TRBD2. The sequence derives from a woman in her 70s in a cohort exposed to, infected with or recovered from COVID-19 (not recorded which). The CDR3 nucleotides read TGTGCCAGCAGACTAGCGGGGGTCTCTGGGGCCAACGTCCTGACTTTC. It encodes CASRLAGVSGANVLTF.